This TCR beta chain appears in the sequencing data of a study of T cell repertoires in cytomegalovirus infection. The V gene's germline CDR1 is SGHTA and CDR2 FQGNSA. CDR3 length: 16 amino acids. V was cut by 1 base and J by 3 bases, with 14 bases left in between. This clonotype was seen at least ten times. What it binds is not known. TCRdb fed the reads into MiXCR, producing one record per CDR3 protein. The sample yields 90,000 to 110,000 distinct CDR3 sequences, around 28% seen once. V usage is TRBV7-2 and J usage is TRBJ2-3; a weak D match, TRBD2 (7 bases). This sample comprised CD8+ T cells from cultured PBMCs, obtained from culture after CMV antigen stimulation. The receptor was isolated from a human donor in good health (CMV status not recorded). Some clones in this sample may be carry-over from other donors' samples. CDR3 DNA: TGTGCCAGCAGCTTAGGCTGGGGGGGCTTAACAGATACGCAGTATTTT. Translated: CASSLGWGGLTDTQYF.